The clone carrying this T cell receptor (beta chain) was seen only a few times. This entry is derived from a study of human T cells and chemical hapten exposure. The time point denotes: pre-sensitization, week 0. Treatment meaning: therapeutic diphenylcyclopropenone sensitization with weekly scalp DPC. As processed by the authors: Between roughly 23,224 and 700,000 TCRs appeared in each sample, and the median stood at 95,638. TCRdb analysed the RACE reads with MiXCR anew, one entry per CDR3 protein. Here the V and J calls rest on TCRdb's processing, not on the authors' analysis. The data show approximately 400,000 distinct CDR3 sequences, roughly 5% seen once. The TCR comes from a woman aged 45-65 years with alopecia areata. Some clones in this sample may be carry-over from other donors' samples. The sequenced sample was whole blood, obtained in connection with sensitization to the hapten diphenylcyclopropenone (DPC).

CDR3 bases: TGCGCCAGCAGCTTGGTTCGGACAAGGGGAGAGACCCAGTACTTC. This encodes CASSLVRTRGETQYF. The chain is built from TRBV5-1 and TRBJ2-5; TRBD1 is a possible D gene (5 bases). Looked up from germline, CDR1 is SGHRS and CDR2 is YFSETQ. V was cut by 0 bases and J by 4 bases, with 13 bases left in between. The CDR3 covers 15 residues.